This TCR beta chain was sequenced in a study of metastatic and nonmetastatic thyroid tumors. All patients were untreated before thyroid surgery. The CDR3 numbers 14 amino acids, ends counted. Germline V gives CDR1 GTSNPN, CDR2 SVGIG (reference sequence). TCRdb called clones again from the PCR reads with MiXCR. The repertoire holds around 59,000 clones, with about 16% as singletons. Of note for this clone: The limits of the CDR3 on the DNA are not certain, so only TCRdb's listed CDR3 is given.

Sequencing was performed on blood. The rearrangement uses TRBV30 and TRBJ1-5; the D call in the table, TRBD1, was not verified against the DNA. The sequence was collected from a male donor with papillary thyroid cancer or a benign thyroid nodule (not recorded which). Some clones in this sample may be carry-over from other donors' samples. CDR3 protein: CAWSVGQGNPPQNF.